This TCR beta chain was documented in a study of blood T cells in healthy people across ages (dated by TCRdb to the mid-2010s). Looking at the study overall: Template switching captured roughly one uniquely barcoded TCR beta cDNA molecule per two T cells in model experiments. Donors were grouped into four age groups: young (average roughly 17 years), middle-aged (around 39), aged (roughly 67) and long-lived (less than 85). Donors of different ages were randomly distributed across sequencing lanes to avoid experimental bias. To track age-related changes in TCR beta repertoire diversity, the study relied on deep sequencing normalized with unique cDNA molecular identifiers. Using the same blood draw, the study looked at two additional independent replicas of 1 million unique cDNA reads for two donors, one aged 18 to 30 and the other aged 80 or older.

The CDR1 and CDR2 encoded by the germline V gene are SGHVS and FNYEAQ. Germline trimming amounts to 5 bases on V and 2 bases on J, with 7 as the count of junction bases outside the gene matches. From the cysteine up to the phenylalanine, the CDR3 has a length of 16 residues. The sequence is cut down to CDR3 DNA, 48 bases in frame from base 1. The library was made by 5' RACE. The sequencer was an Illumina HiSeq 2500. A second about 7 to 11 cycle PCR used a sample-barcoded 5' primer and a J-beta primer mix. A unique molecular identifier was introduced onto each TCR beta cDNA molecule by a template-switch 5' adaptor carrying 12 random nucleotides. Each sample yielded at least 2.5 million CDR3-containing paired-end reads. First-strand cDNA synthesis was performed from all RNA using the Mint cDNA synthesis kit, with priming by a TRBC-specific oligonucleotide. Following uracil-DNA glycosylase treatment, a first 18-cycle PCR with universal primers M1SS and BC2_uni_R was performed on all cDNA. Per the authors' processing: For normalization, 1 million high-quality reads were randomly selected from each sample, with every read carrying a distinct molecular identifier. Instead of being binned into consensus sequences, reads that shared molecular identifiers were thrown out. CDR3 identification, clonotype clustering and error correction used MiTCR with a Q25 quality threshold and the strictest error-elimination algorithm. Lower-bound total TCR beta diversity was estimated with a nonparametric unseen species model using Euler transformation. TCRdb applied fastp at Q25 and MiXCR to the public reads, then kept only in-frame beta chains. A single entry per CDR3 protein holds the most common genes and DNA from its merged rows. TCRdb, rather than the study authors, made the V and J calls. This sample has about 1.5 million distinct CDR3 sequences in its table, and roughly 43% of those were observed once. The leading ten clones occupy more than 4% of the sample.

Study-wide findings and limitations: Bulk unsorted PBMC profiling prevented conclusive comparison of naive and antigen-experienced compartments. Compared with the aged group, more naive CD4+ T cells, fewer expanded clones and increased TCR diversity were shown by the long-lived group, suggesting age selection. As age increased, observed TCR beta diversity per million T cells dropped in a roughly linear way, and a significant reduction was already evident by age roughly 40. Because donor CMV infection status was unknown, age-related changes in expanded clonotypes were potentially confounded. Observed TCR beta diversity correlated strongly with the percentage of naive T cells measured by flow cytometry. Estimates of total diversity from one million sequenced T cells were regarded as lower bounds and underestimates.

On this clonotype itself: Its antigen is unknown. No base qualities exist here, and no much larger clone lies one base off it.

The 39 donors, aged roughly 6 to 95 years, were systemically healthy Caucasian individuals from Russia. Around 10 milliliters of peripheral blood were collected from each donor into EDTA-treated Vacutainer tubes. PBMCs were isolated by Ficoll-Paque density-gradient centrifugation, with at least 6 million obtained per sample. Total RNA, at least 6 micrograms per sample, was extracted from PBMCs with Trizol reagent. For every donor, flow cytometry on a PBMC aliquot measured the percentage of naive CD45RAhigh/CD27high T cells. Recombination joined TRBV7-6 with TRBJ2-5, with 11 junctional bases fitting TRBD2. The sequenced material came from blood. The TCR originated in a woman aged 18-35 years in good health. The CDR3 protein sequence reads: CASSVSGLAAQETQYF. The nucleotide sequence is TGTGCCAGCAGCGTCTCGGGACTAGCGGCACAAGAGACCCAGTACTTC.